Below, 32 T cell receptor beta chains from the same sample are listed, as sequenced in a study of graft-versus-host responses after intestinal transplantation. These receptors lack a known antigen. Sequencing used immunoSEQ multiplex PCR; TCRdb keeps in-frame clones, though not all of them. Altogether tens of thousands of clones are present, 91% being singletons, with the ten largest covering 6.5% to 8.5%. The sequencing used unstimulated CD8+ T cells sorted from spleen or lymph node cells, collected before transplant. These receptor sequences come from a human donor who was the organ donor for an intestinal transplant.

The gene calls are TRBV30 and TRBJ2-3, with 7 bases aligning to TRBD1. J was trimmed by 3 bases and V by 4 bases; bases with no gene match: 10. CDR1 and CDR2 from the germline V gene are GTSNPN and SVGIG (reference sequence). CDR3 size: 15 residues. The CDR3 is CAWKTPGGETDTQYF. The CDR3 coding sequence is TGTGCCTGGAAAACTCCAGGGGGTGAGACAGATACGCAGTATTTT.

The chain links TRBV13 to TRBJ2-7, with TRBD1 matching over 8 bases. With V trimmed by 5 bases and J by 4 bases, 7 bases remained unmatched. CDR1 and CDR2 from the germline V gene are PRHDT and FYEKMQ (reference sequence). The CDR3 loop spans 14 amino acids. The CDR3 DNA follows: TGTGCCAGCAGCCTCCAGGACAGGGCGTACGAGCAGTACTTC. This translates into CASSLQDRAYEQYF. Supplemented by reference TRBV13 and TRBJ2-7, the full variable domain reads AAGVIQSPRHLIKEKRETATLKCYPIPRHDTVYWYQQGPGQDPQFLISFYEKMQSDKGSIPDRFSAQQFSDYHSELNMSSLELGDSALYFCASSLQDRAYEQYFGPGTRLTVT.

The chain carries TRBV9 and TRBJ2-1; 9 bases match TRBD2. The V segment lost 5 bases and the J segment 6 bases; nucleotides outside the gene matches: 0. This CDR3 region has 12 residues. The germline CDR1 and CDR2 sequences are SGDLS and YYNGEE. In nucleotides, the CDR3 is TGTGCCAGCAGGGGACTAGCCAATGAGCAGTTCTTC. The encoded protein is CASRGLANEQFF.

V and J are TRBV27 and TRBJ2-3; tentatively, D is TRBD2 (6 bases). V dropped 5 bases and J dropped 2 bases, with 11 bases sitting between them. The CDR3 consists of 14 residues. The germline V gene has CDR1 MNHEY and CDR2 SMNVEV (reference sequence). CDR3 coding DNA: TGTGCCAGCAGTCCGATAGCGGACACAGATACGCAGTATTTT. It is translated as CASSPIADTDTQYF.

The chain's CDR3 is CASAQGLAVNTGELFF. In DNA form, the CDR3 reads TGTGCCAGCGCCCAGGGGCTAGCGGTTAACACCGGGGAGCTGTTTTTT. This chain uses TRBV6-6 with TRBJ2-2, with D tentatively TRBD2 (7 bases). CDR1 is MNHNY and CDR2 is SVGAGI in the germline V gene (reference sequence). The V gene lost 8 bases and the J gene lost 2 bases, with 18 bases spanning the gap. The CDR3 covers 16 residues.

The rearrangement links TRBV2 to TRBJ2-7; D is ambiguous. V lost 6 bases to trimming and J lost 5 bases, with 11 bases between them. The CDR3 length is 12 residues. The germline V gene encodes CDR1 SNHLY and CDR2 FYNNEI. The CDR3 DNA is TGTGCCAGCAGGGCGATAGGGAACGAGCAGTACTTC. Protein product: CASRAIGNEQYF.

The chain uses TRBV27 and TRBJ2-6, with a weak D call TRBD1 (5 bases). Trimming took 3 bases from V and 1 from J, leaving 7 bases between them. Germline V CDR1 and CDR2: MNHEY, SMNVEV (reference sequence). The CDR3 contains 15 residues. This chain's CDR3 is CASSFQGSGANVLTF. The DNA of the CDR3 is TGTGCCAGCAGTTTTCAGGGATCTGGGGCCAACGTCCTGACTTTC. The complete variable domain, with remaining parts taken from reference TRBV27 and TRBJ2-6, reads EAQVTQNPRYLITVTGKKLTVTCSQNMNHEYMSWYRQDPGLGLRQIYYSMNVEVTDKGDVPEGYKVSRKEKRNFPLILESPSPNQTSLYFCASSFQGSGANVLTFGAGSRLTVL.

The rearrangement links TRBV7-6 to TRBJ2-1; weak D call: TRBD2 (5 bases). The length of the CDR3 is 18 residues. Per the germline V gene, CDR1 is SGHVS and CDR2 is FNYEAQ. Trimming took off 5 bases at V and 0 bases at J, with 20 bases between the two ends. The DNA of the CDR3 is TGTGCCAGCAGCCCACTGGGGAGACTCTCTAGCTCCTACAATGAGCAGTTCTTC. Amino acid sequence: CASSPLGRLSSSYNEQFF.

This rearrangement joins TRBV12-5 to TRBJ1-5, with a possible D match to TRBD1 (5 bases). Germline V gene data show CDR1 as LGHNT and CDR2 as FRNRAP. This CDR3 has 18 amino acids. Trimming took 2 bases from V and 4 from J, leaving 21 bases between them. The CDR3 region has the DNA TGTGCTAGTGGTTTGACCCGGGGCAGGGCCTTTAGGAATCAGCCCCAGCATTTT. It is translated as CASGLTRGRAFRNQPQHF.

The rearrangement joins TRBV6-5 to TRBJ1-2; no definite D call. V dropped 6 bases and J dropped 4 bases, with 6 bases sitting between them. Germline CDR1 reads MNHEY; CDR2 reads SVGAGI. The CDR3 runs to 11 residues. The CDR3 coding sequence is TGTGCCAGCAGGAAACTCTATGGCTACACCTTC. It encodes CASRKLYGYTF.

This rearrangement joins TRBV5-5 to TRBJ2-1, with 7 bases identical to TRBD2. This CDR3 has 13 residues. J lost 6 bases, V lost 2 bases, and 2 bases had no gene match. Germline values: CDR1 SGHKS, CDR2 YYEKEE (reference sequence). Here the CDR3 DNA reads TGTGCCAGCAGCTTAATAGCGGGCAATGAGCAGTTCTTC. Its protein is CASSLIAGNEQFF. The full variable domain, rest sourced from reference TRBV5-5 and TRBJ2-1, is DAGVTQSPTHLIKTRGQQVTLRCSPISGHKSVSWYQQVLGQGPQFIFQYYEKEERGRGNFPDRFSARQFPNYSSELNVNALLLGDSALYLCASSLIAGNEQFFGPGTRLTVL.

This chain connects TRBV2 to TRBJ2-7; the D gene is possibly TRBD2 (6 bases). Trimming shortened V by 7 bases and J by 0 bases, and 16 bases separated the two germline ends. The CDR3 length is 15 residues. Looked up from germline, CDR1 is SNHLY and CDR2 is FYNNEI. The CDR3 is CASTRARGSSYEQYF. CDR3 nucleotide sequence: TGTGCCAGCACCCGGGCGCGGGGATCCTCCTACGAGCAGTACTTC.

This chain connects TRBV5-7 to TRBJ2-7; TRBD1 matches at 7 bases. TRBV5-7 is noted as an ORF with a role that remains uncertain. Trimming took 2 bases from V and 4 from J; bases not matched to a gene: 12. The CDR3 is 16 residues long. CDR3 coding DNA: TGTGCCAGCAGCTTAAACCCTGGGACAGAGGATTACGAGCAGTACTTC. It is translated as CASSLNPGTEDYEQYF.

The rearrangement uses TRBV9 and TRBJ2-3; 8 bases align to TRBD1. The CDR3 spans 18 residues. From germline, CDR1 is SGDLS and CDR2 YYNGEE. Trimming removed 3 bases from V and 6 bases from J; junction bases left unmatched: 18. CDR3 in amino acids: CASSAVPVGQGRRDTQYF. The CDR3 DNA sequence: TGTGCCAGCAGCGCCGTCCCGGTCGGACAGGGACGACGGGATACGCAGTATTTT.

This chain uses TRBV18 with TRBJ2-3; the D gene could be TRBD1 or TRBD2 (5 bases each). Germline V CDR1 and CDR2: KGHSH, LQKENI. This CDR3 is 15 amino acids long. With 6 bases removed from V and 2 bases from J, the gap between germline ends came to 15 bases. CDR3 in amino acids: CASSHLGADTDTQYF. Written as DNA, the CDR3 is TGTGCCAGCTCCCACCTCGGGGCCGACACAGATACGCAGTATTTT.

V and J are TRBV11-2 and TRBJ2-1; 13 positions agree with TRBD2. Germline trimming cut 5 bases from V and 4 bases from J; bases unmatched to any gene: 2. There are 15 residues in the CDR3. Germline V gene sequence: CDR1 SGHAT, CDR2 FQNNGV. The CDR3 DNA follows: TGTGCCAGCAGCCGGACTAGCGGGGGTTACAATGAGCAGTTCTTC. Encoded protein: CASSRTSGGYNEQFF.

J is TRBJ2-3 and V is TRBV7-9, with 10 nucleotides matching TRBD2. From germline, CDR1 is SEHNR and CDR2 FQNEAQ (reference sequence). The CDR3 runs to 18 residues. V dropped 5 bases and J dropped 0; count of bases not matched to a gene: 11. The CDR3 protein is CASSTTRTSGGSTDTQYF. CDR3 DNA: TGTGCCAGCAGCACCACTCGGACTAGCGGAGGCAGCACAGATACGCAGTATTTT. Full variable domain (outside the CDR3, taken from reference TRBV7-9 and TRBJ2-3): DTGVSQNPRHKITKRGQNVTFRCDPISEHNRLYWYRQTLGQGPEFLTYFQNEAQLEKSRLLSDRFSAERPKGSFSTLEIQRTEQGDSAMYLCASSTTRTSGGSTDTQYFGPGTRLTVL.

The chain has TRBV29-1 and TRBJ2-5, with TRBD2 identical over 16 bases. V lost 6 bases and J lost 5; bases outside the gene matches: 18. The CDR3 consists of 19 residues. Looked up from germline, CDR1 is SQVTM and CDR2 is ANQGSEA. In DNA, the CDR3 is TGCAGCGTCCATCGGAGTGTCGGGACTAGCGGGAGGGCGGGGGAGACCCAGTACTTC. As protein: CSVHRSVGTSGRAGETQYF.

This clone showed up just once. This chain connects TRBV30 to TRBJ2-3; 8 nucleotides align to TRBD2. Germline loops: CDR1 GTSNPN, CDR2 SVGIG (reference sequence). This CDR3 is built from 13 residues. V was clipped by 3 bases and J by 5 bases; unmatched bases: 4. The CDR3 spells CAWSLTSGDTQYF. DNA for the CDR3: TGTGCCTGGAGCCTTACTAGCGGAGATACGCAGTATTTT.

The chain combines TRBV29-1 with TRBJ1-1, with D perhaps TRBD1 (5 bases). The CDR3 has 13 residues. V gave up 3 bases and J gave up 5 bases, with 13 bases separating them. Germline CDR1 is SQVTM and CDR2 is ANQGSEA. This CDR3 is CSVDPGWGTEAFF. CDR3 sequence (DNA): TGCAGCGTTGACCCGGGCTGGGGGACTGAAGCTTTCTTT.

The chain has TRBV4-1 and TRBJ2-1; 7 nucleotides agree with TRBD2. This CDR3 contains 17 residues. Losses at the gene ends were 3 bases for V and 1 base for J; bases not matched to a gene: 9. From germline, CDR1 is MGHRA and CDR2 YSYEKL. CDR3 coding DNA: TGCGCCAGCAGCCACGGCCGTGGACTAGGATCCTACAATGAGCAGTTCTTC. This codes for CASSHGRGLGSYNEQFF.

This rearrangement joins TRBV18 to TRBJ2-3; 7 bases are shared with TRBD1. In germline, CDR1 is KGHSH, CDR2 LQKENI. The V segment lost 3 bases and the J segment 2 bases; nucleotides outside the gene matches: 2. This CDR3 is 14 amino acids long. The CDR3 DNA reads TGTGCCAGCTCACCCGGGACAGCCACAGATACGCAGTATTTT. It yields the protein CASSPGTATDTQYF.

V and J are TRBV5-1 and TRBJ2-5; 16 nucleotides align to TRBD2. After removal of 0 bases from V and 3 bases from J, the junction contained 5 bases not matched to a gene. This CDR3 is built from 18 residues. Germline values: CDR1 SGHRS, CDR2 YFSETQ. CDR3 coding DNA: TGCGCCAGCAGCTTGGGCGGGACTAGCGGGGGGGCGGAAGAGACCCAGTACTTC. Its translation is CASSLGGTSGGAEETQYF.

In this sample, this clone turned up once. The gene calls are TRBV6-4 and TRBJ1-5; no clear D gene. V lost 4 bases, J lost 7 bases, and 11 bases lay in between. There are 13 residues in the CDR3. Germline CDR1 MRHNA, CDR2 SNTAGT. CDR3 amino acids: CASSAGVGQPQHF. The DNA for the CDR3 is TGTGCCAGCAGTGCTGGGGTCGGACAGCCCCAGCATTTT.

The rearrangement uses TRBV11-1 and TRBJ1-1; perhaps TRBD1 as D (6 bases). The V end was cut by 5 bases, the J end by 2 bases, with 18 bases between. CDR3 length: 16 residues. Germline assignment: CDR1 SGHAT and CDR2 FQDESV (reference sequence). CDR3 sequence: CASSPTLGTLNTEAFF. In DNA, the CDR3 is TGTGCCAGCAGCCCAACCCTCGGGACATTAAACACTGAAGCTTTCTTT.

The chain couples TRBV5-1 to TRBJ2-6; maybe TRBD2 (5 bases). Germline CDR1 SGHRS, CDR2 YFSETQ. The CDR3 loop spans 17 amino acids. V lost 3 bases and J 4 bases, leaving 17 bases between the germline ends. The CDR3 reads CASSWATGFPGANVLTF. The CDR3 DNA reads as TGCGCCAGCAGCTGGGCCACGGGGTTTCCCGGGGCCAACGTCCTGACTTTC.

The CDR3 sequence: CASSLSRGLQPQHF. The CDR3 DNA follows: TGTGCCAGCAGCTTGTCGAGGGGGCTTCAGCCCCAGCATTTT. The genes are TRBV5-5 and TRBJ1-5; 7 bases map to TRBD1. This CDR3 is 14 amino acids long. Germline V gene sequence: CDR1 SGHKS, CDR2 YYEKEE (reference sequence). The ends lost 1 base at V and 6 bases at J; junction bases unmatched: 4. Complete variable domain (other parts from reference TRBV5-5 and TRBJ1-5): DAGVTQSPTHLIKTRGQQVTLRCSPISGHKSVSWYQQVLGQGPQFIFQYYEKEERGRGNFPDRFSARQFPNYSSELNVNALLLGDSALYLCASSLSRGLQPQHFGDGTRLSIL.

The chain joins TRBV4-2 to TRBJ2-2; the D is unclear. The germline CDR1 and CDR2 sequences are LGHNA and YNFKEQ. This CDR3 is 12 amino acids long. The germline V and J ends were trimmed by 0 bases and 8 bases, with 4 bases remaining between them. This CDR3 is CASSQDAGELFF. Here the CDR3 DNA reads TGTGCCAGCAGCCAAGACGCGGGGGAGCTGTTTTTT.

This sequence joins TRBV12-5 and TRBJ2-7; 7 bases line up with TRBD2. Trimming cost V 7 bases and J 4 bases; bases outside gene matches: 7. CDR3 length equals 13 residues. Per the germline V gene, CDR1 is LGHNT and CDR2 is FRNRAP. CDR3 DNA: TGTGCTAGTGCCGGACTAGTTGGGTACGAGCAGTACTTC. Translated, it gives CASAGLVGYEQYF.

This rearrangement joins TRBV2 to TRBJ2-1; TRBD2 is a possible D gene (5 bases). Deletions cut 6 bases from V and 8 bases from J, with 23 bases between. Looked up from germline, CDR1 is SNHLY and CDR2 is FYNNEI. CDR3 size: 16 residues. CDR3 in amino acids: CASSTSGGLLGDEQFF. The CDR3 DNA is TGTGCCAGCAGCACCTCAGGAGGCCTCCTTGGAGATGAGCAGTTCTTC. Filled out from reference TRBV2 and TRBJ2-1, the complete variable domain reads EPEVTQTPSHQVTQMGQEVILRCVPISNHLYFYWYRQILGQKVEFLVSFYNNEISEKSEIFDDQFSVERPDGSNFTLKIRSTKLEDSAMYFCASSTSGGLLGDEQFFGPGTRLTVL.

The V and J genes are TRBV5-4 and TRBJ2-5; the D gene is possibly TRBD2 (5 bases). Germline loops: CDR1 SGHNT, CDR2 YYREEE (reference sequence). V shed 2 bases and J shed 5 bases, with 13 bases lying between them. The CDR3 is 14 amino acids. The CDR3 protein is CASSFSGVLETQYF. CDR3 in DNA: TGTGCCAGCAGCTTCTCCGGGGTGTTGGAGACCCAGTACTTC.

The chain recombines TRBV4-1 with TRBJ1-1; D is undetermined. The V end lost 1 base, the J end lost 4 bases, and 16 bases lay between the germline ends. CDR1 is MGHRA, CDR2 YSYEKL, per germline. This CDR3 has 16 amino acids. CDR3 protein: CASSQVAFSGGTEAFF. The CDR3 DNA sequence: TGCGCCAGCAGCCAAGTCGCCTTCTCGGGAGGCACTGAAGCTTTCTTT.